These 29 T cell receptor beta chains originate from one sample sequenced in a study of T-cell memory formation after mild COVID-19. From the 5' RACE reads, TCRdb called clonotypes with MiXCR, one entry per CDR3 protein. Here the sample spans roughly 500,000 distinct CDR3 sequences, roughly 20% being singletons. Sequencing was done on a sample of PBMCs or a T cell subset sorted from them (not recorded which). The receptors here all came from an adult woman who had mild COVID-19 (a few samples of this study predate the infection). Cell type and time point are not known.

This clonotype was observed a few times. This chain links TRBV6-5 with TRBJ2-7; D is unresolved. Germline V gene data show CDR1 as MNHEY and CDR2 as SVGAGI. Trimming pared 5 bases from V and 2 bases from J, leaving 16 bases between. The CDR3 runs 15 residues. The CDR3 region has the DNA TGTGCCAGCAGTCCCTGGCCACCGGCCACCTACGAGCAGTACTTC. Residues: CASSPWPPATYEQYF.

CDR3 residues: CASSLAGGDLTTQYF. The CDR3 DNA reads TGCGCCAGCAGCTTGGCCGGAGGGGACTTGACGACCCAGTACTTC. The chain recombines TRBV5-1 with TRBJ2-5, with D possibly TRBD2 on 6 matching bases. V lost 0 bases and J lost 7, with 16 bases in between. CDR1 and CDR2 (germline): SGHRS, YFSETQ. The CDR3 contains 15 residues.

This clonotype showed up just a few times. The V call is TRBV5-1, the J call TRBJ2-2; a weak D match, TRBD1 (5 bases). V was pared by 0 bases and J by 0 bases, with 9 bases between. CDR3 length: 16 amino acids. Germline V gene data show CDR1 as SGHRS and CDR2 as YFSETQ. The CDR3 sequence: CASSLVVGANTGELFF. The CDR3 bases are TGCGCCAGCAGCTTGGTGGTAGGGGCGAACACCGGGGAGCTGTTTTTT.

This clonotype came up a few times. The rearrangement links TRBV6-5 to TRBJ1-1; a weak D match, TRBD1 (5 bases). Deletions cut 5 bases from V and 0 bases from J, with 13 bases between. Germline V gene data show CDR1 as MNHEY and CDR2 as SVGAGI. This CDR3 has 15 amino acids. The CDR3 bases are TGTGCCAGCAGTAAAGGGGCAGGGATGAACACTGAAGCTTTCTTT. It is translated as CASSKGAGMNTEAFF.

This clonotype has more than one count but fewer than ten. The rearrangement links TRBV11-2 to TRBJ1-4; D ambiguous. Per germline, CDR1 SGHAT and CDR2 FQNNGV. CDR3 length: 14 residues. Trimming left V 0 bases short and J 8 bases short, with 10 bases between. CDR3 DNA sequence: TGTGCCAGCAGCTTAGAAACATCGGGGGAAAAACTGTTTTTT. Its translation is CASSLETSGEKLFF.

Only a few counts were recorded for this clonotype. The rearrangement uses TRBV5-8 and TRBJ2-1; weak D call: TRBD2 (7 bases). Germline-derived CDR1 and CDR2 are SGHTS and YDEGEE. The length of the CDR3 is 16 residues. V shed 0 bases and J shed 0 bases, with 10 bases lying between them. In DNA form, the CDR3 reads TGTGCCAGCAGCTTGGACGGGGGGCTCTCCTACAATGAGCAGTTCTTC. Its translation is CASSLDGGLSYNEQFF.

This clonotype was seen a few times. This chain links TRBV24-1 with TRBJ2-5; possibly TRBD1 or TRBD2 for D (5 bases each). Germline V gene data show CDR1 as KGHDR and CDR2 as SFDVKD. The CDR3 spans 15 residues. The germline V and J ends were trimmed by 5 bases and 1 base, with 13 bases remaining between them. DNA of the CDR3: TGTGCCACCAGTGTAAGCTCGGGGCCCCAAGAGACCCAGTACTTC. This encodes CATSVSSGPQETQYF.

There are a few counts of this clonotype. The chain combines TRBV5-1 with TRBJ1-1, with D possibly matching TRBD1 (6 bases). Germline lookup yields CDR1 SGHRS and CDR2 YFSETQ. This CDR3 region has 15 residues. Trimming took off 4 bases at V and 5 bases at J, with 18 bases between the two ends. For the CDR3, the DNA is TGCGCCAGCAGCGAGGGGGGGGGAAGTGGTACTGAAGCTTTCTTT. The encoded protein is CASSEGGGSGTEAFF.

The CDR3 loop is CASRSVARGNEQFF. DNA for the CDR3: TGTGCCAGCAGGTCCGTCGCAAGAGGCAATGAGCAGTTCTTC. V usage is TRBV11-2 and J usage is TRBJ2-1; D is uncertain. This CDR3 spans 14 amino acids. V was pared by 6 bases and J by 6 bases, with 15 bases between. Germline CDR1 reads SGHAT; CDR2 reads FQNNGV.

V is TRBV7-7 and J is TRBJ2-3; D gene ambiguous. The CDR3 has 12 residues. Germline loops: CDR1 SSHAT, CDR2 FNYEAQ (reference sequence). Between the trimmed V and J ends, which lost 11 bases and 4 bases, there was a span of 13 bases. CDR3 region: CAVKGPADTQYF. The CDR3 nucleotides are TGTGCCGTCAAGGGCCCAGCAGATACGCAGTATTTT.

The sample holds a few counts of this clonotype. The chain is built from TRBV5-6 and TRBJ1-1; 10 bases match TRBD1. The CDR3 covers 18 residues. Germline V gives CDR1 SGHDT, CDR2 YYEEEE. Losses at the gene ends were 2 bases for V and 3 bases for J; bases not matched to a gene: 13. CDR3 bases: TGTGCCAGCAGCTTCGGTGGGACAGGGGTTCTGGCGGACACTGAAGCTTTCTTT. Translated: CASSFGGTGVLADTEAFF.

This clonotype was observed a few times. The CDR3 nucleotides are TGTGCCAGCAGCCACCGCTCAGGGGCCTACGAGCAGTACTTC. Protein product: CASSHRSGAYEQYF. V usage is TRBV14 and J usage is TRBJ2-7, with D perhaps matching TRBD1 (6 bases). The CDR3 has 14 residues. V lost 3 bases, J lost 2 bases, and 11 bases lay in between. Germline-derived CDR1 and CDR2 are SGHDN and FVKESK.

The chain joins TRBV7-9 to TRBJ1-2, with 8 bases fitting TRBD1. Germline values: CDR1 SEHNR, CDR2 FQNEAQ (reference sequence). The V gene end was trimmed by 4 bases and the J gene end by 7 bases; junction bases not matched to a gene: 8. The CDR3 has 14 amino acids. In nucleotides, the CDR3 is TGTGCCAGCAGCTCACAGGACAGGGAAGGTGGCTACACCTTC. Its translation: CASSSQDREGGYTF. Complete variable domain (other parts from reference TRBV7-9 and TRBJ1-2): DTGVSQNPRHKITKRGQNVTFRCDPISEHNRLYWYRQTLGQGPEFLTYFQNEAQLEKSRLLSDRFSAERPKGSFSTLEIQRTEQGDSAMYLCASSSQDREGGYTFGSGTRLTVV.

This clonotype appeared many times. The rearrangement joins TRBV6-5 to TRBJ2-7; D gene ambiguous. The CDR3 spans 13 residues. CDR1 and CDR2 from the germline V gene are MNHEY and SVGAGI. Between the trimmed V and J ends, which lost 2 bases and 1 base, there was a span of 6 bases. The CDR3: CASSYGQSYEQYF. In nucleotides, the CDR3 is TGTGCCAGCAGTTACGGCCAGTCCTACGAGCAGTACTTC.

The V call is TRBV27, the J call TRBJ2-2; D is unclear. This CDR3 region has 13 residues. V lost 7 bases and J lost 1, with 7 bases in between. Germline CDR1 MNHEY, CDR2 SMNVEV (reference sequence). The chain's CDR3 is CASTTVNTGELFF. Written as DNA, the CDR3 is TGTGCCAGCACGACGGTGAACACCGGGGAGCTGTTTTTT.

The table lists this clonotype with a few counts. The chain recombines TRBV24-1 with TRBJ2-3, with TRBD1 matching over 7 bases. The CDR3 runs 16 residues. With 4 bases clipped from V and 0 bases from J, the junction kept 6 bases outside the gene matches. CDR1 and CDR2 (germline): KGHDR, SFDVKD. The CDR3 coding sequence is TGTGCCACCAGTGACCCGAGACAGGGAAGCACAGATACGCAGTATTTT. This codes for CATSDPRQGSTDTQYF.

This chain links TRBV7-9 with TRBJ2-7, with D unclear. The germline V and J ends were trimmed by 4 bases and 7 bases, with 8 bases remaining between them. Germline values: CDR1 SEHNR, CDR2 FQNEAQ (reference sequence). The length of the CDR3 is 11 residues. The DNA for the CDR3 is TGTGCCAGCAGCTGGCAGTGGGAGCAGTACTTC. Translating gives CASSWQWEQYF. The full variable domain, completed using reference TRBV7-9 and TRBJ2-7, is DTGVSQNPRHKITKRGQNVTFRCDPISEHNRLYWYRQTLGQGPEFLTYFQNEAQLEKSRLLSDRFSAERPKGSFSTLEIQRTEQGDSAMYLCASSWQWEQYFGPGTRLTVT.

The chain combines TRBV5-1 with TRBJ2-1; D not resolved. In germline, CDR1 is SGHRS, CDR2 YFSETQ. This CDR3 is 17 amino acids long. Trimming shortened V by 2 bases and J by 1 base, and 16 bases separated the two germline ends. The CDR3, as DNA: TGCGCCAGCAGCTTTAGGACGGCTAACCCGTCCTACAATGAGCAGTTCTTC. Translated: CASSFRTANPSYNEQFF. Drawing the rest from reference TRBV5-1 and TRBJ2-1, the complete variable domain is KAGVTQTPRYLIKTRGQQVTLSCSPISGHRSVSWYQQTPGQGLQFLFEYFSETQRNKGNFPGRFSGRQFSNSRSEMNVSTLELGDSALYLCASSFRTANPSYNEQFFGPGTRLTVL.

V is TRBV21-1 and J is TRBJ2-1; the table's D call, TRBD1, has no DNA check behind it. TRBV21-1 is labeled a pseudogene. This CDR3 is 15 amino acids long. The CDR3 loop is CASSGYRVSYNEQFF. In nucleotides, the CDR3 is TGTGCCAGCAGCGGATACAGGGTTAGCTACAATGAGCAGTTCTTC.

This clonotype was observed a few times. The chain links TRBV19 to TRBJ2-7; TRBD1 agrees at 8 bases. CDR1 is LNHDA, CDR2 SQIVND, per germline (reference sequence). The CDR3 totals 14 residues. Losses at the gene ends were 3 bases for V and 4 bases for J; bases not matched to a gene: 5. The DNA for the CDR3 is TGTGCCAGTAGTATCGACAGGGGTGGGTACGAGCAGTACTTC. Amino acid sequence: CASSIDRGGYEQYF.

The V call is TRBV7-3, the J call TRBJ2-2, with D unresolved. CDR1 SGHTA and CDR2 FQGTGA come from the germline V gene. CDR3 length: 16 amino acids. Trimming removed 3 bases from V and 0 bases from J, with 11 bases in between. The CDR3 DNA reads as TGTGCCAGCAGCTTGACGGGCTACCCGAACACCGGGGAGCTGTTTTTT. It codes for CASSLTGYPNTGELFF. Full variable domain (rest looked up from reference TRBV7-3 and TRBJ2-2): GAGVSQTPSNKVTEKGKYVELRCDPISGHTALYWYRQSLGQGPEFLIYFQGTGAADDSGLPNDRFFAVRPEGSVSTLKIQRTERGDSAVYLCASSLTGYPNTGELFFGEGSRLTVL.

The chain employs TRBV12-3 or TRBV12-4 and TRBJ2-5, with 10 bases identical to TRBD1. CDR3 length equals 17 residues. Germline trimming cut 6 bases from V and 2 bases from J; bases unmatched to any gene: 12. CDR3 sequence: CASRVGGQGPDQETQYF. In DNA form, the CDR3 reads TGTGCCAGCAGAGTAGGGGGACAGGGGCCGGATCAAGAGACCCAGTACTTC.

This clonotype was seen a few times. V and J are TRBV24-1 and TRBJ2-5, with TRBD2 matching over 8 bases. This CDR3 has 15 amino acids. Germline V gives CDR1 KGHDR, CDR2 SFDVKD. Unmatched junction bases numbered 6, after V lost 5 bases and J lost 2 bases. The CDR3 here is CATSGGSGVQETQYF. For the CDR3, the DNA is TGTGCCACCAGTGGGGGTAGCGGGGTTCAAGAGACCCAGTACTTC.

The sample holds a few counts of this clonotype. The chain is built from TRBV24-1 and TRBJ2-3, with a possible D match to TRBD2 (5 bases). Germline V gene sequence: CDR1 KGHDR, CDR2 SFDVKD. Deletions cut 9 bases from V and 3 bases from J, with 9 bases between. The CDR3 is 12 amino acids. The CDR3 loop is CATARGTDTQYF. For the CDR3, the DNA is TGTGCCACCGCGCGAGGGACAGATACGCAGTATTTT.

The chain uses TRBV5-1 and TRBJ2-5; D gene unclear. This CDR3 is built from 14 residues. Trimming pared 2 bases from V and 0 bases from J, leaving 8 bases between. Germline V gives CDR1 SGHRS, CDR2 YFSETQ. The DNA for the CDR3 is TGCGCCAGCAGCTTCCTAGGCTACCAAGAGACCCAGTACTTC. The encoded protein is CASSFLGYQETQYF.

The chain couples TRBV12-3 or TRBV12-4 to TRBJ2-5, with 11 bases that match TRBD2. With V trimmed by 5 bases and J by 6 bases, 14 bases remained unmatched. This CDR3 spans 17 amino acids. CDR3 DNA: TGTGCCAGCAGTCCGGTAGCGGGGGGGCCCGGTGTGCAGACCCAGTACTTC. It translates to CASSPVAGGPGVQTQYF.

This clonotype has ten or more counts. The chain has TRBV2 and TRBJ1-1; D remains unclear. Germline loops: CDR1 SNHLY, CDR2 FYNNEI. Between the trimmed V and J ends, which lost 7 bases and 1 base, there was a span of 10 bases. CDR3 size: 13 residues. The CDR3 protein is CASKTARNTEAFF. The CDR3 DNA reads as TGTGCCAGCAAAACGGCCAGGAACACTGAAGCTTTCTTT.

This clonotype came up a few times. The CDR3 DNA reads TGTGCCAGCAACACAGGAGGGGACAATGAGCAGTTCTTC. Translation: CASNTGGDNEQFF. The rearrangement joins TRBV7-9 to TRBJ2-1, with a possible D match to TRBD2 (6 bases). Trimming took off 7 bases at V and 5 bases at J, with 12 bases between the two ends. The CDR3 has 13 residues. Germline assignment: CDR1 SEHNR and CDR2 FQNEAQ (reference sequence).

This clonotype was counted only a few times. Mismatch with germline at one junction end may stem from a read error. The rearrangement joins TRBV2 to TRBJ2-2, with 7 positions matching TRBD2. There are 15 residues in the CDR3. CDR1 and CDR2 (germline): SNHLY, FYNNEI. The CDR3 reads CASSPSGMNTGELSF. CDR3 bases: TGTGCCAGCAGCCCTAGCGGAATGAACACCGGGGAGCTGTCTTTT.